The rows below give T cell receptor beta chains drawn from one sample of a study of cytomegalovirus exposure and HLA in healthy donors. Using immunoSEQ multiplex PCR, the repertoire was profiled, and TCRdb retains in-frame clones only, with some absent. The sample holds more than 250,000 clones, about nine tenths seen once. The source material was PBMCs. These receptor sequences come from a woman between 18 and 29 years old in good health and CMV-seronegative. Both conserved end residues are part of each CDR3. Fields, in order: D gene, V gene, J gene, clone size, CDR3 DNA, CDR3 protein. The D gene is left open where the match is weak. Not every row has a clone size; where given, it reads once, few, many or a size class.

d_call: NA
v_call: TRBV30
j_call: TRBJ1-2
clone_size: NA
cdr3_nt: TGTGCCTGGAGTCCCCGGGGAGGGCGGTCTGGCTACACCTTC
cdr3_aa: CAWSPRGGRSGYTF

d_call: TRBD2
v_call: TRBV5-1
j_call: TRBJ2-1
clone_size: NA
cdr3_nt: TGCGCCAGCAGCCCGAGGACTAGCGGGAGGGCCAGGGAGCAGTTCTTC
cdr3_aa: CASSPRTSGRAREQFF

d_call: NA
v_call: TRBV19
j_call: TRBJ1-2
clone_size: NA
cdr3_nt: TGTGCCAGTAGTATTACGTACAGAGCTAACGATGGCTACACCTTC
cdr3_aa: CASSITYRANDGYTF

d_call: TRBD1
v_call: TRBV6-5
j_call: TRBJ1-4
clone_size: NA
cdr3_nt: TGTGCCAGCATTCTGACAGGGATTGAAGAAAAACTGTTTTTT
cdr3_aa: CASILTGIEEKLFF

d_call: TRBD1
v_call: TRBV2
j_call: TRBJ1-2
clone_size: NA
cdr3_nt: TGTGCCACCGACCCACAGGGGGCAAAAGGCTACACCTTC
cdr3_aa: CATDPQGAKGYTF

d_call: NA
v_call: TRBV28
j_call: TRBJ2-5
clone_size: NA
cdr3_nt: TGTGCCAGCAGCTCCTCTCAACCGGGAGTTGGAGAGACCCAGTACTTC
cdr3_aa: CASSSSQPGVGETQYF

d_call: NA
v_call: TRBV7-2
j_call: TRBJ2-1
clone_size: once
cdr3_nt: TGTGCCAGCAGCCGTACTAGAGTCGGGGAAAATGAGCAGTTCTTC
cdr3_aa: CASSRTRVGENEQFF

d_call: NA
v_call: TRBV7-2
j_call: TRBJ1-1
clone_size: NA
cdr3_nt: TGTGCCAGCGCCCGAGGACAGCTCACTGAAGCTTTCTTT
cdr3_aa: CASARGQLTEAFF

d_call: NA
v_call: TRBV15
j_call: TRBJ1-5
clone_size: NA
cdr3_nt: TGTGCCACCAGCAGAGATTCGGGGATATATAGCAATCAGCCCCAGCATTTT
cdr3_aa: CATSRDSGIYSNQPQHF

d_call: TRBD2
v_call: TRBV18
j_call: TRBJ2-1
clone_size: few
cdr3_nt: TGTGCCAGCTCACCAGGGACTAGCGGTTACAATGAGCAGTTCTTC
cdr3_aa: CASSPGTSGYNEQFF

d_call: NA
v_call: TRBV2
j_call: TRBJ2-3
clone_size: NA
cdr3_nt: TGTGCCAGCAGCATTGAGCCCACAGATACGCAGTATTTT
cdr3_aa: CASSIEPTDTQYF

d_call: NA
v_call: TRBV5-4
j_call: TRBJ2-2
clone_size: once
cdr3_nt: TGTGCCAGCAGGTACGGGATCGAGGCCGGGGAGCTGTTTTTT
cdr3_aa: CASRYGIEAGELFF

d_call: NA
v_call: TRBV7-9
j_call: TRBJ2-1
clone_size: NA
cdr3_nt: TGTGCCAGCAGCTTATTCTCAGGTCCCTCCTACAATGAGCAGTTCTTC
cdr3_aa: CASSLFSGPSYNEQFF

d_call: TRBD1
v_call: TRBV27
j_call: TRBJ1-2
clone_size: NA
cdr3_nt: TGTGCCAGCAGTCTGTCGGGACAGGGAGCGTATGGCTACACCTTC
cdr3_aa: CASSLSGQGAYGYTF

d_call: TRBD1
v_call: TRBV5-6
j_call: TRBJ1-2
clone_size: NA
cdr3_nt: TGTGCCAGCAGCGCCCGGGACAGGGTCGTCCGCTACACCTTC
cdr3_aa: CASSARDRVVRYTF

d_call: TRBD1
v_call: TRBV10-3
j_call: TRBJ1-4
clone_size: NA
cdr3_nt: TGTGCCATCAAATCCGGACAGGGGGCGGAGGGTGAAAAACTGTTTTTT
cdr3_aa: CAIKSGQGAEGEKLFF

d_call: NA
v_call: TRBV11-2
j_call: TRBJ2-7
clone_size: once
cdr3_nt: TGTGCCAGCAGCTTCAGTGAGGGAAGTCTCTCCTACGAGCAGTACTTC
cdr3_aa: CASSFSEGSLSYEQYF

d_call: TRBD1
v_call: TRBV2
j_call: TRBJ2-7
clone_size: once
cdr3_nt: TGTGCCAGCAGTACCCTTGGGGACAGACTCTACGAGCAGTACTTC
cdr3_aa: CASSTLGDRLYEQYF

d_call: NA
v_call: TRBV27
j_call: TRBJ1-5
clone_size: NA
cdr3_nt: TGTGCCAGCAGTTCGCGGGCCCTTGTTGATGGACAGCCCCAGCATTTT
cdr3_aa: CASSSRALVDGQPQHF

d_call: TRBD1
v_call: TRBV7-6
j_call: TRBJ1-5
clone_size: NA
cdr3_nt: TGTGCCAGCAGTCCAACCACGGACAGGGGTAATCAGCCCCAGCATTTT
cdr3_aa: CASSPTTDRGNQPQHF

d_call: NA
v_call: TRBV2
j_call: TRBJ2-4
clone_size: NA
cdr3_nt: TGTGCCAGCAGTGCTGACAGAAACATTCAGTACTTC
cdr3_aa: CASSADRNIQYF

d_call: NA
v_call: TRBV27
j_call: TRBJ2-3
clone_size: NA
cdr3_nt: TGTGCCAGCAGCCCAACAGGGTCCACAGATACGCAGTATTTT
cdr3_aa: CASSPTGSTDTQYF

d_call: NA
v_call: TRBV4-2
j_call: TRBJ2-1
clone_size: NA
cdr3_nt: TGTGCCAGCAGCCAAGCGGGTCTCTCCTACAATGAGCAGTTCTTC
cdr3_aa: CASSQAGLSYNEQFF

d_call: NA
v_call: TRBV7-9
j_call: TRBJ1-4
clone_size: few
cdr3_nt: TGTGCCAGCAGCTTGGTACTTGAGGAAAAACTGTTTTTT
cdr3_aa: CASSLVLEEKLFF

d_call: NA
v_call: TRBV4-2
j_call: TRBJ2-2
clone_size: once
cdr3_nt: TGTGCCAGCACGAGATGGGGGGAGGCAAACACCGGGGAGCTGTTTTTT
cdr3_aa: CASTRWGEANTGELFF

d_call: TRBD1
v_call: TRBV4-1
j_call: TRBJ2-2
clone_size: NA
cdr3_nt: TGCGCCAGCAGCCCCCCGACAGGGGTCACCGGGGAGCTGTTTTTT
cdr3_aa: CASSPPTGVTGELFF

d_call: NA
v_call: TRBV29-1
j_call: TRBJ2-7
clone_size: NA
cdr3_nt: TGCAGCGCGTGGACAGATTACGAGCAGTACTTC
cdr3_aa: CSAWTDYEQYF

d_call: TRBD1
v_call: TRBV27
j_call: TRBJ1-1
clone_size: NA
cdr3_nt: TGTGCCAGCAGTTTACCCCAGGGGGCCACTGAAGCTTTCTTT
cdr3_aa: CASSLPQGATEAFF

d_call: NA
v_call: TRBV19
j_call: TRBJ1-1
clone_size: few
cdr3_nt: TGTGCCAGTAGTATTATGGCAGAAAACACTGAAGCTTTCTTT
cdr3_aa: CASSIMAENTEAFF

d_call: TRBD2
v_call: TRBV9
j_call: TRBJ2-3
clone_size: NA
cdr3_nt: TGTGCCAGCAGCCCCCGGGTGCGGGAGCCATCAGATACGCAGTATTTT
cdr3_aa: CASSPRVREPSDTQYF

d_call: NA
v_call: TRBV10-2
j_call: TRBJ2-3
clone_size: few
cdr3_nt: TGCGCCAGCAGTTGGACAGAGACAGATACGCAGTATTTT
cdr3_aa: CASSWTETDTQYF

d_call: TRBD2
v_call: TRBV25-1
j_call: TRBJ2-7
clone_size: NA
cdr3_nt: TGTGCCAGCATAGGAGCGGGACCCTACGAGCAGTACTTC
cdr3_aa: CASIGAGPYEQYF

d_call: TRBD2
v_call: TRBV7-6
j_call: TRBJ2-7
clone_size: NA
cdr3_nt: TGTGCCAGCAGCTTAGGGAGTGGGGGACTAGCGGCCTCCTACGAGCAGTACTTC
cdr3_aa: CASSLGSGGLAASYEQYF

d_call: TRBD1
v_call: TRBV25-1
j_call: TRBJ2-5
clone_size: NA
cdr3_nt: TGTGCCAGCAGTGAACCCCAGGGGGCGAGGGAGACCCAGTACTTC
cdr3_aa: CASSEPQGARETQYF

d_call: TRBD2
v_call: TRBV28
j_call: TRBJ2-3
clone_size: NA
cdr3_nt: TGTGCCAGCAGTTCGAAACTAGCGGGACGCCCAGATACGCAGTATTTT
cdr3_aa: CASSSKLAGRPDTQYF

d_call: TRBD2
v_call: TRBV29-1
j_call: TRBJ2-5
clone_size: NA
cdr3_nt: TGCAGCGTCAGACTCGGACTAGCGGGGGAAGAGACCCAGTACTTC
cdr3_aa: CSVRLGLAGEETQYF

d_call: NA
v_call: TRBV5-1
j_call: TRBJ2-3
clone_size: NA
cdr3_nt: TGCGCCAGCAGCCCCATTGGGCCAGACAGCACAGATACGCAGTATTTT
cdr3_aa: CASSPIGPDSTDTQYF

d_call: NA
v_call: TRBV7-2
j_call: TRBJ2-5
clone_size: NA
cdr3_nt: TGTGCCAGCAGCTACATCAGGTCTTGGGGCGGAGAGACCCAGTACTTC
cdr3_aa: CASSYIRSWGGETQYF

d_call: NA
v_call: TRBV27
j_call: TRBJ1-2
clone_size: NA
cdr3_nt: TGTGCCAGCAGTTTCCGGGACTCTCGGAGGGGTGGCTACACCTTC
cdr3_aa: CASSFRDSRRGGYTF

d_call: TRBD1
v_call: TRBV6-1
j_call: TRBJ1-5
clone_size: few
cdr3_nt: TGTGCCAGCAGTGAAGGGGACAGCTATCAGCCCCAGCATTTT
cdr3_aa: CASSEGDSYQPQHF

d_call: NA
v_call: TRBV4-3
j_call: TRBJ1-1
clone_size: NA
cdr3_nt: TGCGCCAGCAGCCTGGACTTTTCTCCAGAGAACACTGAAGCTTTCTTT
cdr3_aa: CASSLDFSPENTEAFF

d_call: TRBD2
v_call: TRBV7-3
j_call: TRBJ2-5
clone_size: NA
cdr3_nt: TGTGCCAGCAGCAGTCAAGCGGGAGAAGAGACCCAGTACTTC
cdr3_aa: CASSSQAGEETQYF

d_call: NA
v_call: TRBV7-3
j_call: TRBJ2-1
clone_size: NA
cdr3_nt: TGTGCCAGCAGCCACAGGGCCCATGAGCAGTTCTTC
cdr3_aa: CASSHRAHEQFF

d_call: TRBD1
v_call: TRBV5-4
j_call: TRBJ1-3
clone_size: NA
cdr3_nt: TGTGCCAGCAGCATAGACAGGGTGGCTGGAAACACCATATATTTT
cdr3_aa: CASSIDRVAGNTIYF

d_call: NA
v_call: TRBV6-5
j_call: TRBJ2-7
clone_size: once
cdr3_nt: TGTGCCAGCAACCCCGGACAGTCTTGGGAGCAGTACTTC
cdr3_aa: CASNPGQSWEQYF

d_call: NA
v_call: TRBV18
j_call: TRBJ1-5
clone_size: NA
cdr3_nt: TGTGCCAGCTCACCACCCCAGGGGCCCCAGCATTTT
cdr3_aa: CASSPPQGPQHF

d_call: TRBD1
v_call: TRBV5-7
j_call: TRBJ2-1
clone_size: many
cdr3_nt: TGTGCCAGCAGCCACCCAGGGGGAAACAATGAGCAGTTCTTC
cdr3_aa: CASSHPGGNNEQFF

d_call: TRBD1
v_call: TRBV5-5
j_call: TRBJ2-7
clone_size: once
cdr3_nt: TGTGCCAGCAGCCTCGGGACAGGGGGCCCCTACGAGCAGTACTTC
cdr3_aa: CASSLGTGGPYEQYF

d_call: NA
v_call: TRBV7-9
j_call: TRBJ2-1
clone_size: once
cdr3_nt: TGTGCCAGCGGCCCTGCACTTGGAGACTTGAATGAGCAGTTCTTC
cdr3_aa: CASGPALGDLNEQFF

d_call: TRBD1
v_call: TRBV29-1
j_call: TRBJ2-6
clone_size: NA
cdr3_nt: TGCAGCGTCAACGGACAGGGTTCGGGGGCCAACGTCCTGACTTTC
cdr3_aa: CSVNGQGSGANVLTF

d_call: NA
v_call: TRBV19
j_call: TRBJ1-1
clone_size: NA
cdr3_nt: TGTGCCAGTAGTGGACCCCCCACAGGCCGGAACACTGAAGCTTTCTTT
cdr3_aa: CASSGPPTGRNTEAFF